Below are 18 T cell receptor beta chains sequenced from a single sample in a study of shared clonotypes between healthy human individuals. Generated by immunoSEQ multiplex PCR, the TCRdb table keeps only in-frame clones and is missing some. The repertoire holds around 700,000 clones, with about 80% as singletons. The source material was memory CD4+ T cells sorted from blood. Described subset: CD45RA-negative fraction. The receptors derive from a woman aged 25 to 39 in good health.

V and J are TRBV28 and TRBJ2-7; D remains unclear. V was shortened by 2 bases and J by 0 bases, with 8 bases between the two germline ends. Germline CDR1 is MDHEN and CDR2 is SYDVKM. The CDR3 covers 14 residues. The CDR3 DNA follows: TGTGCCAGCAGTTTACCGGAAAGCTCCTACGAGCAGTACTTC. It specifies CASSLPESSYEQYF.

To note about this clone: The same CDR3 arises from other DNA sequences in this sample as well. The chain recombines TRBV10-3 with TRBJ1-1; the match to TRBD1 covers 8 bases. V lost 7 bases and J lost 4; bases outside the gene matches: 5. The CDR3 contains 13 residues. Per the germline V gene, CDR1 is ENHRY and CDR2 is SYGVKD. The CDR3 loop is CAITGQGGTEAFF. For the CDR3, the DNA is TGTGCCATCACCGGACAGGGAGGCACTGAAGCTTTCTTT.

The gene calls are TRBV9 and TRBJ2-5, with TRBD2 matching over 8 bases. The trim removed 5 bases at V and 5 bases at J, leaving 14 bases unmatched. The CDR3 runs to 16 residues. The germline CDR1 and CDR2 sequences are SGDLS and YYNGEE. CDR3 DNA: TGTGCCAGCAGTCTGGCCGGAGCGGGAGTAACGGAGACCCAGTACTTC. This codes for CASSLAGAGVTETQYF.

This rearrangement joins TRBV4-1 to TRBJ2-1; TRBD2 matches at 14 bases. The CDR3 has 19 residues. With V trimmed by 0 bases and J by 3 bases, 7 bases remained unmatched. The germline V gene has CDR1 MGHRA and CDR2 YSYEKL. This chain's CDR3 is CASSQDPGLAGVIYNEQFF. CDR3 coding DNA: TGCGCCAGCAGCCAAGACCCGGGACTAGCGGGAGTAATCTACAATGAGCAGTTCTTC.

V and J are TRBV30 and TRBJ1-1; a possible D gene is TRBD1 (5 bases). Germline CDR1 and CDR2: GTSNPN and SVGIG (reference sequence). Trimming pared 1 base from V and 1 base from J, leaving 7 bases between. The CDR3 spans 13 residues. Here the CDR3 DNA reads TGTGCCTGGAGTGCTACAGGGAACACTGAAGCTTTCTTT. Amino acids: CAWSATGNTEAFF.

The DNA of the CDR3 is TGTGCCAGCAGCTTCGGCAGGACGTCCTACGAGCAGTACTTC. Translating it yields CASSFGRTSYEQYF. V and J are TRBV11-1 and TRBJ2-7; no firm D call. V was pared by 3 bases and J by 1 base, with 10 bases between. This CDR3 is 14 amino acids long. CDR1 SGHAT and CDR2 FQDESV come from the germline V gene (reference sequence).

There are a few counts of this clone. The genes are TRBV10-3 and TRBJ1-1, with unresolved D. V lost 10 bases and J lost 8, with 20 bases in between. The CDR3 has 13 residues. Germline CDR1 ENHRY, CDR2 SYGVKD. CDR3 sequence: CANSDPNSPEAFF. CDR3 sequence (DNA): TGTGCCAATTCCGACCCGAATAGTCCGGAAGCTTTCTTT.

CDR3: CASSPDGSNTGELFF. The CDR3 coding sequence is TGTGCCAGCTCCCCGGACGGGTCGAACACCGGGGAGCTGTTTTTT. The chain has TRBV18 and TRBJ2-2; D gene unclear. The CDR3 runs to 15 residues. V was pared by 6 bases and J by 0 bases, with 11 bases between. In germline, CDR1 is KGHSH, CDR2 LQKENI. Filled out from reference TRBV18 and TRBJ2-2, the complete variable domain reads NAGVMQNPRHLVRRRGQEARLRCSPMKGHSHVYWYRQLPEEGLKFMVYLQKENIIDESGMPKERFSAEFPKEGPSILRIQQVVRGDSAAYFCASSPDGSNTGELFFGEGSRLTVL.

The J gene is TRBJ2-6, the V gene TRBV28; 10 nucleotides line up with TRBD1. The CDR3 consists of 15 residues. Germline loops: CDR1 MDHEN, CDR2 SYDVKM. After removal of 5 bases from V and 13 bases from J, the junction contained 11 bases not matched to a gene. As DNA, the CDR3 is TGTGCCAGCAGTGTGGGGCCGGGACAGGGGAAAGTCCTGACTTTC. It is translated as CASSVGPGQGKVLTF. Full variable domain (rest looked up from reference TRBV28 and TRBJ2-6): DVKVTQSSRYLVKRTGEKVFLECVQDMDHENMFWYRQDPGLGLRLIYFSYDVKMKEKGDIPEGYSVSREKKERFSLILESASTNQTSMYLCASSVGPGQGKVLTFGAGSRLTVL.

As concerns this clone: Different DNA sequences within this sample yield the same CDR3. V and J are TRBV28 and TRBJ2-7; unclear D gene. The germline CDR1 and CDR2 sequences are MDHEN and SYDVKM. Trimming cost V 5 bases and J 3 bases, with 11 bases left between them. This CDR3 comprises 13 residues. The CDR3 DNA sequence: TGTGCCAGCAGTCAGACCCCGAGCTACGAGCAGTACTTC. Protein sequence: CASSQTPSYEQYF.

This clone appeared once. This chain links TRBV5-1 with TRBJ1-5; D is unclear. Deletions cut 0 bases from V and 9 bases from J, with 13 bases between. CDR3 length: 14 amino acids. Per the germline V gene, CDR1 is SGHRS and CDR2 is YFSETQ. CDR3: CASSLGAENGPQHF. The CDR3 nucleotides are TGCGCCAGCAGCTTGGGGGCCGAAAACGGGCCCCAGCATTTT.

V usage is TRBV5-1 and J usage is TRBJ2-5; 9 nucleotides line up with TRBD2. The J call could be wrong; TRBJ2-7 is a better fit for the DNA end. This CDR3 is 15 amino acids long. From germline, CDR1 is SGHRS and CDR2 YFSETQ. CDR3 DNA: TGCGCCAGCAGCTTGGCGGTGACTAGCGGCTACGAGCAGTACTTC. It specifies CASSLAVTSGYEQYF.

In this sample, this clone turned up once. This chain links TRBV6-1 with TRBJ1-3; no definite D call. Germline V gives CDR1 MNHNS, CDR2 SASEGT. Trimming shortened V by 4 bases and J by 0 bases, and 7 bases separated the two germline ends. This CDR3 spans 14 amino acids. CDR3 residues: CASSGANSGNTIYF. CDR3 nucleotides: TGTGCCAGCAGTGGAGCAAACTCTGGAAACACCATATATTTT.

There are a few counts of this clone. The chain carries TRBV14 and TRBJ1-1, with a possible D match to TRBD1 (5 bases). V lost 0 bases to trimming and J lost 2 bases, with 19 bases between them. CDR1 is SGHDN and CDR2 is FVKESK in the germline V gene. This CDR3 spans 18 amino acids. The CDR3, as DNA: TGTGCCAGCAGCCAAGACAGGGCACCTTCCACATTCAACACTGAAGCTTTCTTT. Protein: CASSQDRAPSTFNTEAFF.

The chain combines TRBV27 with TRBJ2-5, with 7 bases fitting TRBD1. The CDR3 has 14 residues. CDR1 and CDR2 (germline): MNHEY, SMNVEV (reference sequence). V trimming: 5 bases; J trimming: 4 bases; junction bases outside the gene matches: 7. Here the CDR3 reads CASSAGQVRETQYF. In DNA form, the CDR3 reads TGTGCCAGCAGTGCCGGACAGGTGCGAGAGACCCAGTACTTC.

The chain couples TRBV28 to TRBJ2-7; a weak D match, TRBD1 (5 bases). Germline V gene sequence: CDR1 MDHEN, CDR2 SYDVKM. Deletions cut 7 bases from V and 0 bases from J, with 7 bases between. This CDR3 spans 12 amino acids. CDR3 residues: CASMGLSYEQYF. DNA for the CDR3: TGTGCCAGCATGGGGCTCTCCTACGAGCAGTACTTC.

This clone was seen just once. For the CDR3, the DNA is TGTGCCAGTAGTCGGATCGGGACTAATGAAAAACTGTTTTTT. Residues: CASSRIGTNEKLFF. The genes are TRBV19 and TRBJ1-4; D is undetermined. V lost 5 bases and J 2 bases, leaving 9 bases between the germline ends. This CDR3 has 14 residues. Per germline, CDR1 LNHDA and CDR2 SQIVND (reference sequence).

The chain employs TRBV18 and TRBJ2-2, with a tentative D call TRBD2 (5 bases). CDR1 KGHSH and CDR2 LQKENI come from the germline V gene. V lost 2 bases to trimming and J lost 7 bases, with 11 bases between them. CDR3 length: 14 amino acids. CDR3 loop: CASSPRGGIGELFF. The CDR3 DNA is TGTGCCAGCTCACCAAGAGGAGGAATCGGGGAGCTGTTTTTT. The variable domain in full, completed from reference TRBV18 and TRBJ2-2, reads NAGVMQNPRHLVRRRGQEARLRCSPMKGHSHVYWYRQLPEEGLKFMVYLQKENIIDESGMPKERFSAEFPKEGPSILRIQQVVRGDSAAYFCASSPRGGIGELFFGEGSRLTVL.